This TCR beta chain was sequenced in a study of response to subunit inactivated influenza vaccine. Findings and caveats of the study: After each seasonal influenza vaccination, few new T cells are recruited, the authors suggested.

TCRdb ran MiXCR on the RT-PCR reads and lists one entry per CDR3 protein. The sample shows just under 250,000 distinct CDR3 sequences, 10% to 15% of them seen only once. From germline, CDR1 is MNHEY and CDR2 SMNVEV (reference sequence). This CDR3 contains 15 residues. V lost 7 bases, J lost 0 bases, and 15 bases lay in between. About this clonotype itself: The antigen is undetermined.

The chain is built from TRBV27 and TRBJ1-1; unclear D gene. This sequence originates from a man aged 45-65 years who received an inactivated influenza vaccine. Sequences were derived from non-naive T cells sorted from PBMCs, sampled 14 to 15 days before vaccination. The CDR3 here is CASISIGRMNTEAFF. The CDR3 DNA sequence: TGTGCCAGCATCTCCATAGGGCGGATGAACACTGAAGCTTTCTTT.